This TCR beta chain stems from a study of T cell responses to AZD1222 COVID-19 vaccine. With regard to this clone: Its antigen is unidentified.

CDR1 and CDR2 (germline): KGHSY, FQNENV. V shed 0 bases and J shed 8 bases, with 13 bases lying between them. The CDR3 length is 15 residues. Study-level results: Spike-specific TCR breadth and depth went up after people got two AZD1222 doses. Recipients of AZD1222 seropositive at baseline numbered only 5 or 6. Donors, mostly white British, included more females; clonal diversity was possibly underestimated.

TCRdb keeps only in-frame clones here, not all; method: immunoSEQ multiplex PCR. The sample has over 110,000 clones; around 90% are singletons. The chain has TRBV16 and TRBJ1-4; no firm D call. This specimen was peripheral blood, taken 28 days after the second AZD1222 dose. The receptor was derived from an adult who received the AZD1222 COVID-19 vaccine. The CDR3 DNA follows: TGTGCCAGCAGCCAATCAATAGGGTTGAAGGAAAAACTGTTTTTT. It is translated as CASSQSIGLKEKLFF.